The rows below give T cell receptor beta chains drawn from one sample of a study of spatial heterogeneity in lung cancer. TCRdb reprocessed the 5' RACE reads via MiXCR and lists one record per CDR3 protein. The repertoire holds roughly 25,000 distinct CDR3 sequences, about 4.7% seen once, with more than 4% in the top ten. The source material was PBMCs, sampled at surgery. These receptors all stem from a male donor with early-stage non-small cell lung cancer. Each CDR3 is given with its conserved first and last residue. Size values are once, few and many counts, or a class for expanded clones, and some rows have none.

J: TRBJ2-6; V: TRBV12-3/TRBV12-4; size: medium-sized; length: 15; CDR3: CASSDMGGGANVLTF
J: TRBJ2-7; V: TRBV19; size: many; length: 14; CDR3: CASMRGATSYEQYF
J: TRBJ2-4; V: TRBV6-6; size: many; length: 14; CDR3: CASLRGGAKNIQYF
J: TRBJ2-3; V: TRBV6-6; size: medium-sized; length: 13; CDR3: CASLGGVADTQYF
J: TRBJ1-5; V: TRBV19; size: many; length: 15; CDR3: CASSRAGQSNQPQHF
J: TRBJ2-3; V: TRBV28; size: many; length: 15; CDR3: CASREDRTSTDTQYF
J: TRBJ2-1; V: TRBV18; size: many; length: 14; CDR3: CASSPQGQGHEQFF
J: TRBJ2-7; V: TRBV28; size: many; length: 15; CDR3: CASSRGDTPAYEQYF
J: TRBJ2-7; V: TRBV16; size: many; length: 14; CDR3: CASSQRTGTYEQYF
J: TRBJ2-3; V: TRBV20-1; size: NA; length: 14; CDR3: CSAVAGGVLGTQYF
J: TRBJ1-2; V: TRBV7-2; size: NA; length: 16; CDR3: CASSASPGQAHYGYTF
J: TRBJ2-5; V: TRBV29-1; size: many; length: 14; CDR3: CSATSGGHQETQYF
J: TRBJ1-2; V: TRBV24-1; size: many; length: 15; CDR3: CATSDPGQEGYGYTF
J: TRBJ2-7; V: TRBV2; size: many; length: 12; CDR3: CASSVRGYEQYF
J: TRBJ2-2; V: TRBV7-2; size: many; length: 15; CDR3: CASSFSQANTGELFF
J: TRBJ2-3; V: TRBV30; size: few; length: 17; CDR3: CAWKALGGGGPFNTQYF
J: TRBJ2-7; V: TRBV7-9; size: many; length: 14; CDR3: CASSPGLTPYEQYF
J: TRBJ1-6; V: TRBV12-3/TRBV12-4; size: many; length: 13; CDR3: CASSLRQLSPLHF
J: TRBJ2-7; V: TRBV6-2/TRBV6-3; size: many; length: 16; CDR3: CASSYSGRTGGNEQYF
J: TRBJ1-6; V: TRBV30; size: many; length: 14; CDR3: CAWTRDSNNSPLHF
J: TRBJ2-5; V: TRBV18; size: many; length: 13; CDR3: CASSPPSHETQYF
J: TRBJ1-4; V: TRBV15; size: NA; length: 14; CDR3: CATSSGEGDEKLFF
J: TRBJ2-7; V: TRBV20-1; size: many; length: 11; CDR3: CSARGSYEQYF
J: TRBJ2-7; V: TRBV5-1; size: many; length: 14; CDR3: CASSLTLGYGEQYF
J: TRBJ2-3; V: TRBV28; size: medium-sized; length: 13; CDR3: CASSLEKGDTQYF
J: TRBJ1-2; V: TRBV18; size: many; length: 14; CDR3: CASSPASQSLGYTF
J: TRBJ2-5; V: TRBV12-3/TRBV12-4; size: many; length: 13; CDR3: CASLLEHQETQYF
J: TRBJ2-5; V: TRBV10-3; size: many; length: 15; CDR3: CAIKADRGLGETQYF
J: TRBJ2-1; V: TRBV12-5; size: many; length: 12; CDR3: CASGLDRGEQFF
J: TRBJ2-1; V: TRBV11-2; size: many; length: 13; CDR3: CASSYRGGGEQFF
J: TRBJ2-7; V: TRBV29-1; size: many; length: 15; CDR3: CSVEERTGSSYEQYF
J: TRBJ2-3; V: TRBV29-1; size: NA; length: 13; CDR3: CSIDRQGTDTQYF
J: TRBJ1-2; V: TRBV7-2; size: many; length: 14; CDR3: CASSPPYSIYGYTF
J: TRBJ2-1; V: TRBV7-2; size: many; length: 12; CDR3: CASSSPLNEQFF
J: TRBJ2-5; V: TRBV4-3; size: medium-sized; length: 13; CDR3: CASSQVQKETQYF
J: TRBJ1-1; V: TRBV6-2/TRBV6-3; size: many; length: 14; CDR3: CASRAQGLNTEAFF
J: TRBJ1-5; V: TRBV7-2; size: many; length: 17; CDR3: CASSAHTGVNSNQPQHF